This paragraph covers one T cell receptor (beta chain) sequence. With a J-beta primer mix and a sample-barcoded 5' primer, a second PCR ran about 6 to 11 cycles. TCRdb redid the calling of the 5' RACE reads with MiXCR, one entry per CDR3 protein. Of about 280,000 distinct CDR3 sequences in the sample, around 27% were seen once. The entry originates in a study of blood T cells in healthy people across ages. From germline, CDR1 is LGHDT and CDR2 YNNKEL (reference sequence). This CDR3 has 12 amino acids. This TCR derives from a woman between 65 and 79 years old in good health. Sequencing was performed on blood. The chain uses TRBV3-1 and TRBJ2-1; D possibly corresponds to TRBD2 (5 bases). The J call may be wrong; the DNA end is better matched by TRBJ2-5. In DNA, the CDR3 is TGTGCCAGCAGCCCGAATCGGGGAGCCCAGTACTTC. Encoded protein: CASSPNRGAQYF.